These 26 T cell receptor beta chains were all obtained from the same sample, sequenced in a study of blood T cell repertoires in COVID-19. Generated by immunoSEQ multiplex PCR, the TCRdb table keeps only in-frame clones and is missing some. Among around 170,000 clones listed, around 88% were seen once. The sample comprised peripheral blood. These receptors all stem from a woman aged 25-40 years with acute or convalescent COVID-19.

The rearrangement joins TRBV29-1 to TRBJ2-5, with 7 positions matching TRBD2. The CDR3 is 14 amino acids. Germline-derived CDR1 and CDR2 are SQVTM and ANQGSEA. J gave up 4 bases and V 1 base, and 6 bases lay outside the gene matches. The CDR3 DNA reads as TGCAGCGTTGAAGCTCCGCGGGAGAGAGAGACCCAGTACTTC. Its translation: CSVEAPRERETQYF.

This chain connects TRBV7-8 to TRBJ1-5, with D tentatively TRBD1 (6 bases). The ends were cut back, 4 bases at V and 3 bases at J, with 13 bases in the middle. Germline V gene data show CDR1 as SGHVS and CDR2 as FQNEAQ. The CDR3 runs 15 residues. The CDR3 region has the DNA TGTGCCAGCAGCTCACTACAGGGTACCAATCAGCCCCAGCATTTT. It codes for CASSSLQGTNQPQHF.

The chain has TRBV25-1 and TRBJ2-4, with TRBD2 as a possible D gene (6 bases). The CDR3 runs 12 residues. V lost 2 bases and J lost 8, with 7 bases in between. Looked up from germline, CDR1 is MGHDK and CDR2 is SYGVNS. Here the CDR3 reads CASSEGGDIQYF. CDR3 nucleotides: TGTGCCAGCAGTGAAGGAGGGGACATTCAGTACTTC.

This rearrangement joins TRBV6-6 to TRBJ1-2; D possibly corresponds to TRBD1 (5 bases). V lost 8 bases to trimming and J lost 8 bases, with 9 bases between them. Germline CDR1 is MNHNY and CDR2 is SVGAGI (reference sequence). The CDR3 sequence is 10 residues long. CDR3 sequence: CASGGNGYTF. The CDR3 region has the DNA TGTGCCAGCGGGGGGAACGGCTACACCTTC.

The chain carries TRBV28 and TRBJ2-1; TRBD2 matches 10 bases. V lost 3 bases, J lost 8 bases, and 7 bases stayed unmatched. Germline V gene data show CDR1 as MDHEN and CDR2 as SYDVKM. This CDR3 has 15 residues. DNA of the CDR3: TGTGCCAGCAGTTTTCCGGCTAGCGGGAGTCATGAGCAGTTCTTC. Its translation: CASSFPASGSHEQFF.

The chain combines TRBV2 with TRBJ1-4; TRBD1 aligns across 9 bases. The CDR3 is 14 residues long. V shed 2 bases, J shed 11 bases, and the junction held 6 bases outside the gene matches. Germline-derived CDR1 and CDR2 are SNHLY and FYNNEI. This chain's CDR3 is CASSEIGTGLKLFF. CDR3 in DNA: TGTGCCAGCAGTGAAATCGGGACAGGGTTGAAACTGTTTTTT.

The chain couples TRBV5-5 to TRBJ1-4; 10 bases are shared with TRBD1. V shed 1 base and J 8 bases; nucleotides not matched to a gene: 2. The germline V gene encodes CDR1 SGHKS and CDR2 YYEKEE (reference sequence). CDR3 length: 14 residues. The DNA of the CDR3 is TGTGCCAGCAGCTTGTGGGGACAGGGGGAAAAACTGTTTTTT. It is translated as CASSLWGQGEKLFF.

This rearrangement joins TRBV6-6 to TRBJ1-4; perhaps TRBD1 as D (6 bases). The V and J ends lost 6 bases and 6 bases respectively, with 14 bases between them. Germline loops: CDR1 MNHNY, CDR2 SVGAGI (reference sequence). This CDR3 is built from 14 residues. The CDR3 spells CASRDRALDEKLFF. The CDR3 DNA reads TGTGCCAGCAGGGACAGAGCCCTGGATGAAAAACTGTTTTTT.

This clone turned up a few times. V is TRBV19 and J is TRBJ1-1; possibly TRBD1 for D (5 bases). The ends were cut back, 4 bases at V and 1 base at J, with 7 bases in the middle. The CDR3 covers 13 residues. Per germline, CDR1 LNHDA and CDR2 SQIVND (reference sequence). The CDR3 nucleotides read TGTGCCAGTAGTAGTACAGGGAACACTGAAGCTTTCTTT. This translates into CASSSTGNTEAFF.

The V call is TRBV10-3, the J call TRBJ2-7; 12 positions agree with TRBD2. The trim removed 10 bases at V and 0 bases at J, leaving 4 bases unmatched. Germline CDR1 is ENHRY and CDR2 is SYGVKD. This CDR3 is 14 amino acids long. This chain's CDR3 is CATGLAGSSYEQYF. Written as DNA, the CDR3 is TGTGCCACCGGACTAGCGGGGAGCTCCTACGAGCAGTACTTC.

CDR3 in amino acids: CASSLEAGPYEQYF. CDR3 nucleotides: TGTGCCAGCAGCTTAGAGGCAGGCCCCTACGAGCAGTACTTC. The chain carries TRBV7-6 and TRBJ2-7; D is unresolved. The germline V gene encodes CDR1 SGHVS and CDR2 FNYEAQ. V lost 1 base to trimming and J lost 2 bases, with 9 bases between them. The CDR3 has 14 residues.

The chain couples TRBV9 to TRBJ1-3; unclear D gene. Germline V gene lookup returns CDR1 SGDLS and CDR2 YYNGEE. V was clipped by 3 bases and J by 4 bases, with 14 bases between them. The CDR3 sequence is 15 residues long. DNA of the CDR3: TGTGCCAGCAGCGCAACCTTGAGTCTAGGAAACACCATATATTTT. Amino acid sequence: CASSATLSLGNTIYF.

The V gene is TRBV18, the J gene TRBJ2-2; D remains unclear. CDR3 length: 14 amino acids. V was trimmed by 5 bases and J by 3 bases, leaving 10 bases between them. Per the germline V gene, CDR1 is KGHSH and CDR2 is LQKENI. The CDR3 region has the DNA TGTGCCAGCTCATTCGCCCGGGACACCGGGGAGCTGTTTTTT. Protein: CASSFARDTGELFF. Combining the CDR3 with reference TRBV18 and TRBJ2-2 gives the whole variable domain NAGVMQNPRHLVRRRGQEARLRCSPMKGHSHVYWYRQLPEEGLKFMVYLQKENIIDESGMPKERFSAEFPKEGPSILRIQQVVRGDSAAYFCASSFARDTGELFFGEGSRLTVL.

The CDR3 DNA sequence: TGTGCCAGCAGTGAACTTGCTCAGGAGGCGGGGGCCAAAAACATTCAGTACTTC. This translates into CASSELAQEAGAKNIQYF. The chain has TRBV2 and TRBJ2-4; perhaps TRBD2 as D (6 bases). V dropped 2 bases and J dropped 1 base, with 18 bases sitting between them. The CDR3 runs to 18 residues. Germline V gene data show CDR1 as SNHLY and CDR2 as FYNNEI. Looking up the rest from reference TRBV2 and TRBJ2-4 gives the full variable domain: EPEVTQTPSHQVTQMGQEVILRCVPISNHLYFYWYRQILGQKVEFLVSFYNNEISEKSEIFDDQFSVERPDGSNFTLKIRSTKLEDSAMYFCASSELAQEAGAKNIQYFGAGTRLSVL.

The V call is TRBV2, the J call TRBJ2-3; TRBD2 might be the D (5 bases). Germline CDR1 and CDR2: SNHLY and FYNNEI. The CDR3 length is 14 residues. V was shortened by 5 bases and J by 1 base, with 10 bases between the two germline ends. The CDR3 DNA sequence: TGTGCCAGCAGTTACGCGCGGGGCACAGATACGCAGTATTTT. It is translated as CASSYARGTDTQYF.

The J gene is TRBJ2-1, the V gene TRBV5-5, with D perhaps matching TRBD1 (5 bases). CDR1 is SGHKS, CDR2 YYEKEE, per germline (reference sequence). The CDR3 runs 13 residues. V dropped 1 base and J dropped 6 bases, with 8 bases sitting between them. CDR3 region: CASSLTGLNEQFF. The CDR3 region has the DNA TGTGCCAGCAGCTTGACAGGTCTCAATGAGCAGTTCTTC.

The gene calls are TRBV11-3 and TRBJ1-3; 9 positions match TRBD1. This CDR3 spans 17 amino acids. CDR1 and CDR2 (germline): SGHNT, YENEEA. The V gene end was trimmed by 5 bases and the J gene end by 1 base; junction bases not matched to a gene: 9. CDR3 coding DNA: TGTGCCAGCAGCCTCTCTTCAGGGACAGGGTCTGGAAACACCATATATTTT. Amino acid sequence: CASSLSSGTGSGNTIYF.

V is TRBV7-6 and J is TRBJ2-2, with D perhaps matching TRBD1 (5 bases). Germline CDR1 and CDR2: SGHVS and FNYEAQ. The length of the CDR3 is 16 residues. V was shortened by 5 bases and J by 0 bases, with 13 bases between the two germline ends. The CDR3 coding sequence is TGTGCCAGCAGCATCCTGACAGACGCGAACACCGGGGAGCTGTTTTTT. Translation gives CASSILTDANTGELFF.

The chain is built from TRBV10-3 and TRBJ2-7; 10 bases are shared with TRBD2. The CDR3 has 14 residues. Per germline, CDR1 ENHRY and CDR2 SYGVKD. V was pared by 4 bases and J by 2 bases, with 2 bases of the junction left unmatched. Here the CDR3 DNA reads TGTGCCATCAGTGGCCTAGCGGGAGCCTACGAGCAGTACTTC. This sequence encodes CAISGLAGAYEQYF.

The CDR3 sequence is CASSPLSANYGYTF. CDR3 nucleotide sequence: TGTGCCAGCAGCCCACTGTCGGCTAACTATGGCTACACCTTC. The chain employs TRBV3-1 (or the pseudogene TRBV3-2) and TRBJ1-2; D is ambiguous. Trimming removed 4 bases at V and 0 bases at J, with 9 bases between. This CDR3 has 14 residues. Per germline, CDR1 LGHDT and CDR2 YNNKEL (reference sequence).

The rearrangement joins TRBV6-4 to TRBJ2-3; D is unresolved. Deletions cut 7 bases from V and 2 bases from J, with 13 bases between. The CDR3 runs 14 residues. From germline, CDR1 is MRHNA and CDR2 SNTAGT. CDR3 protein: CASTAQKNTDTQYF. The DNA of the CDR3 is TGTGCCAGCACAGCACAGAAGAACACAGATACGCAGTATTTT.

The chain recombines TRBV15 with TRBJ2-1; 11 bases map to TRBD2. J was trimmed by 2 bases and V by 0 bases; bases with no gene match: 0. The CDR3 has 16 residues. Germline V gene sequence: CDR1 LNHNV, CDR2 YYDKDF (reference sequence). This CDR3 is CATSRDSGRAYNEQFF. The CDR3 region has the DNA TGTGCCACCAGCAGAGATAGCGGGAGGGCCTACAATGAGCAGTTCTTC.

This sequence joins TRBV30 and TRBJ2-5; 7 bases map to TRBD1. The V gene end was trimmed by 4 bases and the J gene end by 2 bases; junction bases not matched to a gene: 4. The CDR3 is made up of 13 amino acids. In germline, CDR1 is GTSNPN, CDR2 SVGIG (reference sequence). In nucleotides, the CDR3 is TGTGCCTGGACCTCGGGACAGCAAGAGACCCAGTACTTC. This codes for CAWTSGQQETQYF.

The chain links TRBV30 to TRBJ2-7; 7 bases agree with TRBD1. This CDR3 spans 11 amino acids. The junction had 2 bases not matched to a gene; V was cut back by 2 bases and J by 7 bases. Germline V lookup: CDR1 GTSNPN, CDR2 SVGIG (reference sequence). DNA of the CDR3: TGTGCCTGGAGTCTGACAGGGGAGCAGTACTTC. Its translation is CAWSLTGEQYF.

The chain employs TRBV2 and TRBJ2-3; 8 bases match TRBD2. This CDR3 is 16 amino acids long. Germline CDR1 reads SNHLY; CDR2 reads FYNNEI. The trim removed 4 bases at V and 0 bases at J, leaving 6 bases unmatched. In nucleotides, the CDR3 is TGTGCCAGCAGTGTGGCGGGAGGAACTAGCACAGATACGCAGTATTTT. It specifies CASSVAGGTSTDTQYF.

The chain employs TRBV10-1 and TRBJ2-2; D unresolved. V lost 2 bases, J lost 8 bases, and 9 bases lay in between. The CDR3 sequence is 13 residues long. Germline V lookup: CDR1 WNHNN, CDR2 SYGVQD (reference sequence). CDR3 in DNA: TGCGCCAGCAGTGAGACCTACGTAGGGGAGCTGTTTTTT. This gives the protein CASSETYVGELFF.